This T cell receptor (beta chain) was sequenced for a study of read filtering for tumor transcriptome and immune sequencing. This clonotype has a count of ten or more. The CDR3 loop spans 16 amino acids. Germline CDR1 and CDR2: MNHNS and SASEGT. Trimming shortened V by 6 bases and J by 2 bases, and 18 bases separated the two germline ends. This library used roughly 400 ng RNA and molecular barcoded adaptors spanning alpha/delta and beta/gamma chains. TCRdb re-called the reads through MiXCR, storing one row per CDR3 protein. The sample includes 30,000 to 35,000 distinct CDR3 sequences, roughly 18% of them seen just once.

The TCR was taken from a donor over 35 with multiple myeloma. The material sequenced was a population of CD138-negative cells sorted from bone marrow. This rearrangement joins TRBV6-1 to TRBJ2-3, with D possibly matching TRBD1 (5 bases). DNA for the CDR3: TGTGCCAGCAGCCGTAGGACCAGGGCGGTCACAGATACGCAGTATTTT. This codes for CASSRRTRAVTDTQYF.